The 26 T cell receptor beta chains presented below share a single source sample, sequenced in a study of T cell responses to AZD1222 COVID-19 vaccine. Profiling relied on immunoSEQ multiplex PCR, and the TCRdb table lists in-frame clones only, not all of them. This table holds 90,000 to 120,000 clones, 85% to 95% found once. The sample here was peripheral blood, taken 28 days after the second AZD1222 dose. All receptors come from an adult who received the AZD1222 COVID-19 vaccine.

The chain joins TRBV5-5 to TRBJ1-1, with 8 bases that match TRBD1. The CDR3 loop spans 15 amino acids. V was clipped by 4 bases and J by 1 base; unmatched bases: 6. In germline, CDR1 is SGHKS, CDR2 YYEKEE (reference sequence). CDR3 in amino acids: CASSTPGTGNTEAFF. Written as DNA, the CDR3 is TGTGCCAGCAGCACTCCGGGGACAGGGAACACTGAAGCTTTCTTT.

The gene calls are TRBV9 and TRBJ2-7, with D perhaps matching TRBD1 (5 bases). The CDR3 extends over 14 amino acids. Trimming removed 0 bases from V and 0 bases from J, with 7 bases in between. Germline V gene sequence: CDR1 SGDLS, CDR2 YYNGEE. CDR3 in amino acids: CASSVEGASYEQYF. The CDR3 nucleotides are TGTGCCAGCAGCGTAGAAGGGGCCTCCTACGAGCAGTACTTC.

The chain employs TRBV5-1 and TRBJ2-3; 8 nucleotides line up with TRBD1. The CDR3 has 17 amino acids. Looked up from germline, CDR1 is SGHRS and CDR2 is YFSETQ. Trimming at V came to 7 bases and at J to 0 bases, leaving 13 bases not matched to a gene. The CDR3 nucleotides are TGCGCCAGCCGGGGACAGGCTGTAATTACTAGCACAGATACGCAGTATTTT. It yields the protein CASRGQAVITSTDTQYF.

This chain uses TRBV4-3 with TRBJ2-7, with TRBD2 identical over 7 bases. CDR1 and CDR2 from the germline V gene are LGHNA and YSLEER. V was clipped by 4 bases and J by 2 bases; unmatched bases: 11. The CDR3 spans 16 residues. DNA for the CDR3: TGCGCCAGCAGCCGAGAGACTAGCCAAAGCCCCTACGAGCAGTACTTC. This gives the protein CASSRETSQSPYEQYF.

The CDR3 sequence: CASGLGLLAGPEDIQYF. The CDR3 DNA is TGTGCTAGTGGTTTGGGCCTGCTAGCGGGGCCCGAGGACATTCAGTACTTC. The V and J genes are TRBV12-5 and TRBJ2-4, with 9 bases that match TRBD2. The J segment lost 8 bases and the V segment lost 1 base, leaving 12 bases of the junction unmatched. Germline-derived CDR1 and CDR2 are LGHNT and FRNRAP. The length of the CDR3 is 17 residues.

The chain joins TRBV12-3 or TRBV12-4 to TRBJ1-5; D possibly corresponds to TRBD1 (5 bases). Between the trimmed V and J ends, which lost 4 bases and 1 base, there was a span of 5 bases. CDR3 size: 13 residues. The CDR3: CASSWGSNQPQHF. CDR3 DNA sequence: TGTGCCAGCAGTTGGGGGAGCAATCAGCCCCAGCATTTT.

This clone was picked up one time. This chain connects TRBV6-5 to TRBJ1-5, with a weak D call TRBD1 (6 bases). From germline, CDR1 is MNHEY and CDR2 SVGAGI. The CDR3 extends over 15 amino acids. Trimming shortened V by 6 bases and J by 0 bases, and 12 bases separated the two germline ends. CDR3 nucleotides: TGTGCCAGCAGGCCGACAGGTTATAGCAATCAGCCCCAGCATTTT. Translation gives CASRPTGYSNQPQHF.

The chain couples TRBV7-9 to TRBJ1-2, with 7 bases fitting TRBD1. The CDR3 has 16 amino acids. Trimming took 5 bases from V and 1 from J; bases not matched to a gene: 10. CDR1 is SEHNR and CDR2 is FQNEAQ in the germline V gene (reference sequence). Written as DNA, the CDR3 is TGTGCCAGCAGCGCGAAGTTGACAGGGAGTAACTATGGCTACACCTTC. It translates to CASSAKLTGSNYGYTF. Full variable domain (remainder filled in from reference TRBV7-9 and TRBJ1-2): DTGVSQNPRHKITKRGQNVTFRCDPISEHNRLYWYRQTLGQGPEFLTYFQNEAQLEKSRLLSDRFSAERPKGSFSTLEIQRTEQGDSAMYLCASSAKLTGSNYGYTFGSGTRLTVV.

This chain uses TRBV29-1 with TRBJ2-5, with 14 nucleotides matching TRBD2. Trimming cost V 4 bases and J 5 bases; bases outside gene matches: 6. The CDR3 consists of 15 residues. In germline, CDR1 is SQVTM, CDR2 ANQGSEA. The CDR3 nucleotides are TGCAGCGTTGCGGGACTAGCGGGAGAGGCTGAGACCCAGTACTTC. Its protein product is CSVAGLAGEAETQYF.

The chain combines TRBV6-5 with TRBJ1-1, with 9 bases lining up with TRBD1. In germline, CDR1 is MNHEY, CDR2 SVGAGI. The V segment lost 6 bases and the J segment 1 base; nucleotides outside the gene matches: 6. The CDR3 length is 15 residues. This CDR3 reads CASRKGTGKNTEAFF. CDR3 sequence (DNA): TGTGCCAGCAGAAAAGGGACAGGGAAGAACACTGAAGCTTTCTTT.

In its sample, this clone was seen once. This chain uses TRBV28 with TRBJ1-1; D may be TRBD1 (6 bases). V was trimmed by 5 bases and J by 4 bases, leaving 20 bases between them. This CDR3 region has 16 residues. Germline V gene lookup returns CDR1 MDHEN and CDR2 SYDVKM. CDR3 amino acids: CASSTRTAGVGTEAFF. CDR3 nucleotides: TGTGCCAGCAGTACAAGGACAGCGGGGGTTGGCACTGAAGCTTTCTTT.

The rearrangement links TRBV10-3 to TRBJ1-2; no firm D call. Germline V lookup: CDR1 ENHRY, CDR2 SYGVKD. This CDR3 comprises 12 residues. Trimming pared 2 bases from V and 7 bases from J, leaving 8 bases between. The CDR3 loop reads CAISERRVGYTF. CDR3 nucleotide sequence: TGTGCCATCAGTGAGAGGCGGGTTGGCTACACCTTC.

This chain uses TRBV5-6 with TRBJ2-2; 8 bases fit TRBD2. The CDR3 is 16 residues long. J gave up 1 base and V 0 bases, and 2 bases lay outside the gene matches. Germline CDR1 and CDR2: SGHDT and YYEEEE. This chain's CDR3 is CASSLAAGGNTGELFF. The CDR3 DNA sequence: TGTGCCAGCAGCTTGGCCGCGGGGGGGAACACCGGGGAGCTGTTTTTT.

V gene TRBV10-2 combines with J gene TRBJ2-1; 7 bases agree with TRBD1. Germline V gene data show CDR1 as WSHSY and CDR2 as SAAADI. This CDR3 contains 17 residues. V was clipped by 6 bases and J by 4 bases; unmatched bases: 15. The CDR3 protein is CASSYLEGAPPYNEQFF. The CDR3 nucleotides read TGCGCCAGCAGCTACCTCGAGGGGGCGCCCCCATACAATGAGCAGTTCTTC.

The chain uses TRBV30 and TRBJ1-1, with D perhaps matching TRBD1 (6 bases). The CDR3 runs 14 residues. V was shortened by 3 bases and J by 2 bases, with 13 bases between the two germline ends. CDR1 is GTSNPN and CDR2 is SVGIG in the germline V gene (reference sequence). The DNA for the CDR3 is TGTGCCTGGAGACGACAGGCGATTAACACTGAAGCTTTCTTT. Its protein product is CAWRRQAINTEAFF.

The chain has TRBV9 and TRBJ1-2; 10 bases fit TRBD1. The CDR3 spans 15 residues. The trim removed 4 bases at V and 3 bases at J, leaving 6 bases unmatched. CDR1 is SGDLS, CDR2 YYNGEE, per germline. The CDR3 region has the DNA TGTGCCAGCAGCCCACGGACAGGGGGTGACTATGGCTACACCTTC. Amino acid sequence: CASSPRTGGDYGYTF.

The chain uses TRBV18 and TRBJ1-6; the D gene is possibly TRBD1 (5 bases). Trimming took off 6 bases at V and 5 bases at J, with 11 bases between the two ends. CDR1 and CDR2 from the germline V gene are KGHSH and LQKENI. The CDR3 length is 14 residues. CDR3 protein: CASSSGGNNSPLHF. As DNA, the CDR3 is TGTGCCAGCTCCTCCGGGGGAAATAATTCACCCCTCCACTTT.

The table lists this clone with a count of one. CDR3 bases: TGTGCCAGCAGCTTAGTCAGGGACGGAGTGGATCAGCCCCAGCATTTT. It specifies CASSLVRDGVDQPQHF. The genes are TRBV7-8 and TRBJ1-5, with D possibly TRBD1 on 5 matching bases. Germline-derived CDR1 and CDR2 are SGHVS and FQNEAQ. The V end was cut by 1 base, the J end by 5 bases, with 15 bases between. The CDR3 runs 16 residues.

In this sample, this clone turned up once. The chain employs TRBV3-1 (or the pseudogene TRBV3-2) and TRBJ2-5; 10 bases align to TRBD2. The trim removed 4 bases at V and 3 bases at J, leaving 14 bases unmatched. The CDR3 is made up of 18 amino acids. CDR1 is LGHDT, CDR2 YNNKEL, per germline (reference sequence). CDR3 amino acids: CASSPHSLSGGTKETQYF. CDR3 DNA: TGTGCCAGCAGCCCACACTCCCTTAGCGGGGGGACCAAAGAGACCCAGTACTTC.

V is TRBV5-1 and J is TRBJ2-2; the D gene is possibly TRBD2 (5 bases). Germline CDR1 SGHRS, CDR2 YFSETQ. The CDR3 has 16 residues. Trimming cost V 1 base and J 6 bases, with 16 bases left between them. The CDR3 nucleotides are TGCGCCAGCAGCTTGAATTCTCGGGGTAACGCCGGGGAGCTGTTTTTT. Translated: CASSLNSRGNAGELFF. Using reference TRBV5-1 and TRBJ2-2 for the parts outside the CDR3, the full variable domain is KAGVTQTPRYLIKTRGQQVTLSCSPISGHRSVSWYQQTPGQGLQFLFEYFSETQRNKGNFPGRFSGRQFSNSRSEMNVSTLELGDSALYLCASSLNSRGNAGELFFGEGSRLTVL.

V and J are TRBV6-1 and TRBJ1-4; D remains ambiguous. V dropped 8 bases and J dropped 10 bases, with 14 bases sitting between them. The CDR3 length is 12 residues. Looked up from germline, CDR1 is MNHNS and CDR2 is SASEGT. The CDR3 loop is CASVAWGGKLFF. The DNA for the CDR3 is TGTGCCAGCGTCGCATGGGGAGGAAAACTGTTTTTT.

V is TRBV3-1 (or the pseudogene TRBV3-2) and J is TRBJ2-1; no clear D. V shed 0 bases and J shed 15 bases, with 9 bases lying between them. CDR3 length equals 11 residues. Germline-derived CDR1 and CDR2 are LGHDT and YNNKEL (reference sequence). CDR3 amino acids: CASSQDYHRFF. DNA of the CDR3: TGTGCCAGCAGCCAAGACTATCACCGGTTCTTC.

The CDR3: CASRYDRNSPLHF. DNA for the CDR3: TGTGCCAGCAGATACGACAGAAATTCACCCCTCCACTTT. The chain is built from TRBV12-3 or TRBV12-4 and TRBJ1-6, with TRBD1 as a possible D gene (5 bases). CDR3 length equals 13 residues. The V end was cut by 6 bases, the J end by 7 bases, with 10 bases between.

Worth noting for this clone: Distinct nucleotide sequences in the sample also encode this CDR3. V gene TRBV18 combines with J gene TRBJ2-3; 7 bases align to TRBD1. This CDR3 has 14 residues. Germline CDR1 KGHSH, CDR2 LQKENI. J gave up 4 bases and V 2 bases, and 3 bases lay outside the gene matches. The CDR3: CASSPRQGSDTQYF. CDR3 nucleotide sequence: TGTGCCAGCTCACCAAGACAGGGATCAGATACGCAGTATTTT.

V usage is TRBV2 and J usage is TRBJ1-2; TRBD1 is a possible D gene (5 bases). Trimming took 8 bases from V and 7 from J, leaving 11 bases between them. Germline-derived CDR1 and CDR2 are SNHLY and FYNNEI. The CDR3 sequence is 11 residues long. The CDR3 sequence is CASLGVRGYTF. In DNA, the CDR3 is TGTGCCAGCCTAGGGGTTCGTGGCTACACCTTC. The whole variable domain, remainder taken from reference TRBV2 and TRBJ1-2, is EPEVTQTPSHQVTQMGQEVILRCVPISNHLYFYWYRQILGQKVEFLVSFYNNEISEKSEIFDDQFSVERPDGSNFTLKIRSTKLEDSAMYFCASLGVRGYTFGSGTRLTVV.

The V gene is TRBV2, the J gene TRBJ2-2; D may be TRBD2 (5 bases). This CDR3 comprises 13 residues. Germline V gene sequence: CDR1 SNHLY, CDR2 FYNNEI. The V end lost 6 bases, the J end lost 5 bases, and 10 bases lay between the germline ends. The CDR3, as DNA: TGTGCCAGCAGACCCGGACTGACCGGGGAGCTGTTTTTT. It yields the protein CASRPGLTGELFF.